Given below is one T cell receptor (beta chain) in context. The data belong to a study of T cells in localized non-small cell lung cancer. This table comes from immunoSEQ multiplex PCR, and its TCRdb copy is limited to in-frame clones, with some not included. The top ten clones hold 10% to 13% of a sample with 2,000 to 3,000 clones, over 30% of them seen once. The V end lost 5 bases, the J end lost 2 bases, and 9 bases lay between the germline ends. The CDR3 sequence is 13 residues long. Germline assignment: CDR1 SGHTA and CDR2 FQGNSA. V and J are TRBV7-2 and TRBJ1-1; D is undetermined. The TCR was taken from a male donor aged 60 or over with stage II squamous cell lung carcinoma. Sequenced here: lung tumor tissue, sampled before any cancer treatment. Here the CDR3 reads CASSADLNTEAFF. Written as DNA, the CDR3 is TGTGCCAGCAGCGCGGACCTTAACACTGAAGCTTTCTTT.